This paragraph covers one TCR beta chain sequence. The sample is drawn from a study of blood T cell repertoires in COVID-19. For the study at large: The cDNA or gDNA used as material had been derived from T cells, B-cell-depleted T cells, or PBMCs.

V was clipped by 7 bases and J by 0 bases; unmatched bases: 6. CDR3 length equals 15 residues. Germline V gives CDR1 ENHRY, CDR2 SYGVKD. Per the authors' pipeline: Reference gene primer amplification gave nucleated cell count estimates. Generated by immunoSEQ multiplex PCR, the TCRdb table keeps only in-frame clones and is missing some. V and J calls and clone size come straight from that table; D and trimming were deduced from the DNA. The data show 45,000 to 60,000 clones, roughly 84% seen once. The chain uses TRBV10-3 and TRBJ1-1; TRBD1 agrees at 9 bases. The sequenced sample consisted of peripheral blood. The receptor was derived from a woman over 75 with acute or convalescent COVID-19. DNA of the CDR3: TGTGCCATCAATGATGGGACAGGGTTGAACACTGAAGCTTTCTTT. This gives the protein CAINDGTGLNTEAFF.